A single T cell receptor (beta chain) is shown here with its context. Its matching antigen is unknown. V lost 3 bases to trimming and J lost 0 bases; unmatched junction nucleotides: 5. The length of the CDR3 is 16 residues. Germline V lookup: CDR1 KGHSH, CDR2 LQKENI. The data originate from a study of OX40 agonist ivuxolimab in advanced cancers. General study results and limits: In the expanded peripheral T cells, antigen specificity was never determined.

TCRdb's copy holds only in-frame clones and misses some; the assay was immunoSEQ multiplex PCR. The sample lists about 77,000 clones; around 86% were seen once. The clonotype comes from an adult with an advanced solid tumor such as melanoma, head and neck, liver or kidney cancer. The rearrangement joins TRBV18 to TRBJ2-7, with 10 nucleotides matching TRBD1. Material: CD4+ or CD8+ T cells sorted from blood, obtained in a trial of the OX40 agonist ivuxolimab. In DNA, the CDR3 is TGTGCCAGCTCACCGGTTGGGGACAGGGGCTCCTACGAGCAGTACTTC. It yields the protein CASSPVGDRGSYEQYF.